This paragraph reports one TCR beta chain. Antigen specificity is unknown. This sample was taken from a study of cytomegalovirus exposure and HLA in healthy donors. Study observations and caveats: In vitro, three CMV-associated chains proved specific for CMV antigens. Reported performance of the classifier showed diagnosis of cytomegalovirus status with high specificity and sensitivity. Many donors shared some public TCRs, even though most TCR sequences were rare.

The repertoire was sequenced with immunoSEQ multiplex PCR; TCRdb's copy has only in-frame clones and lacks some. Of about 130,000 clones in the sample, around 94% were seen once. This receptor was obtained from a woman between 18 and 30 years old in good health and CMV-seronegative. The sequencing input was PBMCs.

CDR3 protein: CASSLSSGGLYNEQFF. Here the CDR3 DNA reads TGTGCCAGCAGTTTATCGAGTGGCGGGCTGTACAATGAGCAGTTCTTC. This rearrangement joins TRBV27 to TRBJ2-1, with a weak D call TRBD2 (5 bases). Germline CDR1 and CDR2: MNHEY and SMNVEV (reference sequence). V gave up 0 bases and J gave up 4 bases, with 13 bases separating them. The CDR3 contains 16 residues.